The 30 T cell receptor beta chains below all came from one sample that was sequenced in a study of long-term antiretroviral therapy in people with HIV. At survey level, the immunoSEQ assay was run in its v3.0 version. Measured with immunoSEQ multiplex PCR; TCRdb has only the in-frame clones, and not every one. Among tens of thousands of clones, 70% to 90% were seen once, and the ten largest hold around 4.4%. The sequencing here drew on unsorted PBMCs, taken approximately 3.3 years after starting antiretroviral therapy. Receptor source: a man aged 18-30 years with HIV.

The chain has TRBV5-6 and TRBJ2-3; D gene ambiguous. V was shortened by 2 bases and J by 2 bases, with 9 bases between the two germline ends. This CDR3 spans 14 amino acids. The germline V gene has CDR1 SGHDT and CDR2 YYEEEE. CDR3 in DNA: TGTGCCAGCAGCTTTAATGGGAACACAGATACGCAGTATTTT. Its translation is CASSFNGNTDTQYF. The full variable domain, with the rest looked up from reference TRBV5-6 and TRBJ2-3, is DAGVTQSPTHLIKTRGQQVTLRCSPKSGHDTVSWYQQALGQGPQFIFQYYEEEERQRGNFPDRFSGHQFPNYSSELNVNALLLGDSALYLCASSFNGNTDTQYFGPGTRLTVL.

CDR3: CASSLVGANEQYF. As DNA, the CDR3 is TGTGCCAGCAGCTTAGTAGGCGCGAACGAGCAGTACTTC. V is TRBV11-2 and J is TRBJ2-7; D is unresolved. CDR1 and CDR2 from the germline V gene are SGHAT and FQNNGV. This CDR3 has 13 residues. V was clipped by 1 base and J by 5 bases, with 9 bases between them.

This clone was detected only once. The chain has TRBV7-9 and TRBJ1-1, with no clear D. V lost 2 bases and J 10 bases, leaving 11 bases between the germline ends. The length of the CDR3 is 12 residues. Looked up from germline, CDR1 is SEHNR and CDR2 is FQNEAQ (reference sequence). The CDR3 sequence: CASSLSKALAFF. CDR3 sequence (DNA): TGTGCCAGCAGCTTATCCAAAGCACTAGCTTTCTTT.

The chain links TRBV7-9 to TRBJ1-1, with a tentative D call TRBD1 (6 bases). The germline gives CDR1 SEHNR, CDR2 FQNEAQ (reference sequence). The CDR3 consists of 14 residues. With 3 bases removed from V and 6 bases from J, the gap between germline ends came to 14 bases. CDR3 sequence reads: CASSFPEGGAEAFF. Written as DNA, the CDR3 is TGTGCCAGCAGCTTCCCGGAGGGGGGCGCTGAAGCTTTCTTT.

J is TRBJ1-1 and V is TRBV27, with TRBD1 identical over 7 bases. V lost 3 bases and J lost 5; bases outside the gene matches: 3. The CDR3 extends over 13 amino acids. Germline V CDR1 and CDR2: MNHEY, SMNVEV (reference sequence). CDR3 sequence reads: CASSLGQNTEAFF. CDR3 nucleotides: TGTGCCAGCAGTTTGGGACAGAATACTGAAGCTTTCTTT.

This clone was seen only once. This chain links TRBV7-9 with TRBJ1-4; maybe TRBD1 (5 bases). Germline loops: CDR1 SEHNR, CDR2 FQNEAQ (reference sequence). CDR3 length: 14 amino acids. The germline V and J ends were trimmed by 5 bases and 4 bases, with 11 bases remaining between them. Written as DNA, the CDR3 is TGTGCCAGCAGCGACGGGACTCTTAATGAAAAACTGTTTTTT. Protein: CASSDGTLNEKLFF.

The J gene is TRBJ2-1, the V gene TRBV18; 8 nucleotides agree with TRBD1. Germline loops: CDR1 KGHSH, CDR2 LQKENI. CDR3 length: 16 amino acids. The junction had 9 bases not matched to a gene; V was cut back by 3 bases and J by 5 bases. This chain's CDR3 is CASSPRTGPIHNEQFF. CDR3 sequence (DNA): TGTGCCAGCTCACCTCGGACAGGGCCCATACACAATGAGCAGTTCTTC.

The CDR3 nucleotides are TGCGCCAGCAGCCCGGGGGGGAGGCTCTATGGCTACACCTTC. Translated, it gives CASSPGGRLYGYTF. This chain joins TRBV5-1 and TRBJ1-2; tentative D call: TRBD1 (5 bases). CDR1 and CDR2 (germline): SGHRS, YFSETQ. The CDR3 is 14 residues long. V lost 4 bases to trimming and J lost 4 bases, with 14 bases between them.

The chain joins TRBV4-2 to TRBJ1-1; D remains unclear. V was shortened by 1 base and J by 7 bases, with 16 bases between the two germline ends. The germline gives CDR1 LGHNA, CDR2 YNFKEQ. The CDR3 contains 15 residues. CDR3 DNA: TGTGCCAGCAGCCAAGCTAGCGGGGATTTTGGTGAAGCTTTCTTT. It is translated as CASSQASGDFGEAFF.

The V call is TRBV6-5, the J call TRBJ1-1, with unresolved D. Germline V gene data show CDR1 as MNHEY and CDR2 as SVGAGI. This CDR3 is 15 amino acids long. V shed 6 bases and J shed 2 bases, with 16 bases lying between them. The CDR3 loop reads CASRAETRANTEAFF. The CDR3 nucleotides read TGTGCCAGCAGGGCAGAGACCCGGGCCAACACTGAAGCTTTCTTT.

This clone showed up just a few times. The chain uses TRBV5-6 and TRBJ2-7, with unresolved D. Trimming removed 0 bases at V and 2 bases at J, with 6 bases between. Germline CDR1 and CDR2: SGHDT and YYEEEE. CDR3 length: 13 amino acids. In DNA form, the CDR3 reads TGTGCCAGCAGCTTGGGTGGGCCCTACGAGCAGTACTTC. This encodes CASSLGGPYEQYF.

The rearrangement uses TRBV2 and TRBJ1-2, with D unresolved. The CDR3 runs to 15 residues. Trimming shortened V by 1 base and J by 0 bases, and 9 bases separated the two germline ends. CDR1 and CDR2 from the germline V gene are SNHLY and FYNNEI. CDR3 nucleotides: TGTGCCAGCAGTGAAGTAGTCCGCGCTAACTATGGCTACACCTTC. Residues: CASSEVVRANYGYTF.

V gene TRBV5-4 combines with J gene TRBJ1-3; maybe TRBD1 (5 bases). CDR3 length: 15 residues. Trimming stripped 2 bases from V and 3 bases from J, with 12 bases between. Germline CDR1 is SGHNT and CDR2 is YYREEE (reference sequence). The CDR3 here is CASSLGGVFGNTIYF. The DNA for the CDR3 is TGTGCCAGCAGCTTAGGAGGGGTTTTTGGAAACACCATATATTTT. The whole variable domain, filled in from reference TRBV5-4 and TRBJ1-3, reads ETGVTQSPTHLIKTRGQQVTLRCSSQSGHNTVSWYQQALGQGPQFIFQYYREEENGRGNFPPRFSGLQFPNYSSELNVNALELDDSALYLCASSLGGVFGNTIYFGEGSWLTVV.

The rearrangement joins TRBV7-2 to TRBJ2-3; D might be TRBD1 or TRBD2, each matching 6 bases. Trimming shortened V by 6 bases and J by 2 bases, and 15 bases separated the two germline ends. CDR1 and CDR2 (germline): SGHTA, FQGNSA. CDR3 size: 15 residues. The CDR3, as DNA: TGTGCCAGCAGTCTCGCGTGGGGGGCCACAGATACGCAGTATTTT. The encoded protein is CASSLAWGATDTQYF.

The chain links TRBV10-3 to TRBJ2-7; no definite D call. V lost 3 bases and J lost 4, with 10 bases in between. The CDR3 covers 13 residues. Germline CDR1 reads ENHRY; CDR2 reads SYGVKD. The CDR3 region is CAISEGPAYEQYF. CDR3 DNA sequence: TGTGCCATCAGTGAAGGTCCTGCTTACGAGCAGTACTTC.

The chain joins TRBV4-1 to TRBJ2-7; tentative D call: TRBD1 (6 bases). Trimming took off 3 bases at V and 1 base at J, with 22 bases between the two ends. Germline V lookup: CDR1 MGHRA, CDR2 YSYEKL. The CDR3 covers 18 residues. CDR3 protein: CASSQALGRGGTSYEQYF. The CDR3 DNA reads TGCGCCAGCAGCCAGGCCTTAGGGAGAGGGGGAACTTCCTACGAGCAGTACTTC.

The chain joins TRBV19 to TRBJ2-1; the match to TRBD2 covers 13 bases. Germline V gene lookup returns CDR1 LNHDA and CDR2 SQIVND (reference sequence). Trimming removed 5 bases from V and 9 bases from J; junction bases left unmatched: 10. CDR3 length: 16 amino acids. DNA of the CDR3: TGTGCCAGTAGTTATCTCACTAGCGGGGGGGCGGGTGAGCAGTTCTTC. Translation: CASSYLTSGGAGEQFF.

This chain links TRBV5-1 with TRBJ2-2; D call uncertain. Germline CDR1 and CDR2: SGHRS and YFSETQ. The CDR3 is made up of 15 amino acids. V was pared by 1 base and J by 1 base, with 8 bases between. CDR3 nucleotide sequence: TGCGCCAGCAGCTTGTATGCAGGGAACACCGGGGAGCTGTTTTTT. It codes for CASSLYAGNTGELFF.

The chain has TRBV10-3 and TRBJ2-2; possibly TRBD2 for D (5 bases). Germline V lookup: CDR1 ENHRY, CDR2 SYGVKD. The CDR3 is 14 residues long. With 11 bases removed from V and 0 bases from J, the gap between germline ends came to 13 bases. CDR3 nucleotide sequence: TGTGCCGTCACGGCGGGCTCGAACACCGGGGAGCTGTTTTTT. It yields the protein CAVTAGSNTGELFF.

This clone has a single count. This chain joins TRBV6-5 and TRBJ2-1; D possibly corresponds to TRBD2 (6 bases). The CDR3 contains 15 residues. Germline V gene lookup returns CDR1 MNHEY and CDR2 SVGAGI. Trimming removed 2 bases at V and 6 bases at J, with 14 bases between. CDR3: CASSYEAGRSNEQFF. Written as DNA, the CDR3 is TGTGCCAGCAGTTACGAGGCAGGGAGGAGCAATGAGCAGTTCTTC.

The rearrangement links TRBV28 to TRBJ1-2, with D maybe TRBD1 (5 bases). CDR3 length equals 17 residues. Trimming pared 7 bases from V and 4 bases from J, leaving 25 bases between. Germline V CDR1 and CDR2: MDHEN, SYDVKM. CDR3 sequence: CASISGRGAGILYGYTF. CDR3 nucleotide sequence: TGTGCCAGCATCTCCGGGAGGGGAGCCGGGATACTCTATGGCTACACCTTC.

This clone appeared a single time. The rearrangement uses TRBV2 and TRBJ1-2, with no clear D. Trimming pared 2 bases from V and 1 base from J, leaving 8 bases between. There are 14 residues in the CDR3. The V gene's germline CDR1 is SNHLY and CDR2 FYNNEI. This CDR3 is CASSEPGSNYGYTF. In DNA, the CDR3 is TGTGCCAGCAGTGAACCCGGGAGTAACTATGGCTACACCTTC.

The chain is built from TRBV19 and TRBJ2-7; 8 bases match TRBD2. V gave up 7 bases and J gave up 4 bases; unmatched junction bases: 9. CDR3 length equals 14 residues. CDR1 and CDR2 (germline): LNHDA, SQIVND (reference sequence). CDR3 protein: CASTPRAGGYEQYF. The DNA for the CDR3 is TGTGCCAGTACCCCTCGGGCGGGAGGATACGAGCAGTACTTC.

This clone was counted a single time. The chain is built from TRBV4-3 and TRBJ2-7, with 9 bases identical to TRBD1. The CDR3 consists of 15 residues. Trimming took 0 bases from V and 1 from J; bases not matched to a gene: 1. The germline gives CDR1 LGHNA, CDR2 YSLEER. The CDR3 region has the DNA TGCGCCAGCAGCCAAGATGGGACAGGGTCCTACGAGCAGTACTTC. This sequence encodes CASSQDGTGSYEQYF.

This chain joins TRBV7-6 and TRBJ2-5, with D perhaps assigned TRBD1 or TRBD2 (5 bases each). Germline-derived CDR1 and CDR2 are SGHVS and FNYEAQ. The CDR3 totals 16 residues. V was pared by 1 base and J by 6 bases, with 18 bases between. The CDR3 DNA reads TGTGCCAGCAGCTTAGAATCGGGGCAGAGAAGGAAGACCCAGTACTTC. As protein: CASSLESGQRRKTQYF.

This clone was observed once. This chain joins TRBV4-1 and TRBJ1-5; tentatively, D is TRBD1 (6 bases). V was clipped by 0 bases and J by 6 bases, with 21 bases between them. The CDR3 is 18 residues long. Germline assignment: CDR1 MGHRA and CDR2 YSYEKL. The CDR3 here is CASSQDSRGSSWIQPQHF. The CDR3 nucleotides read TGCGCCAGCAGCCAAGATTCCAGGGGCTCTTCCTGGATTCAGCCCCAGCATTTT.

V gene TRBV29-1 combines with J gene TRBJ2-7; tentatively, D is TRBD1 (7 bases). The CDR3 has 14 residues. Germline CDR1 reads SQVTM; CDR2 reads ANQGSEA. V lost 7 bases and J lost 3, with 19 bases in between. The CDR3 loop reads CSATQGTSSYEQYF. The CDR3 DNA is TGCAGCGCGACACAGGGGACTTCTAGCTACGAGCAGTACTTC.

This chain connects TRBV7-6 to TRBJ2-7, with D perhaps TRBD2 (6 bases). Trimming shortened V by 1 base and J by 5 bases, and 9 bases separated the two germline ends. The CDR3 totals 13 residues. Germline values: CDR1 SGHVS, CDR2 FNYEAQ. DNA for the CDR3: TGTGCCAGCAGCTTAGGCGCGGGGAACGAGCAGTACTTC. Translated, it gives CASSLGAGNEQYF.

This chain links TRBV7-2 with TRBJ2-7, with 10 positions matching TRBD2. This CDR3 contains 15 residues. In germline, CDR1 is SGHTA, CDR2 FQGNSA. The V segment lost 3 bases and the J segment 3 bases; nucleotides outside the gene matches: 5. In nucleotides, the CDR3 is TGTGCCAGCAGCTTCACTAGCGGGGAGCGCTACGAGCAGTACTTC. It yields the protein CASSFTSGERYEQYF.

This clone was seen just once. The chain employs TRBV11-1 and TRBJ2-7, with a weak D call TRBD1 (6 bases). Germline CDR1 is SGHAT and CDR2 is FQDESV (reference sequence). V lost 3 bases, J lost 5 bases, and 23 bases lay in between. The CDR3 totals 17 residues. The CDR3 region is CASSFNLGGHLSHEQYF. The CDR3 region has the DNA TGTGCCAGCAGCTTTAACCTAGGGGGACATCTCTCTCACGAGCAGTACTTC.